Presented here are 23 T cell receptor beta chains from one specimen sequenced in a study of cytomegalovirus exposure and HLA in healthy donors. The PCR used 60 Vbeta and 13 Jbeta primers. Assay: immunoSEQ multiplex PCR; the TCRdb copy retains only in-frame clones and omits some. This table holds about 170,000 clones, about three quarters found once. The specimen was PBMCs. Source of these receptors: a female donor in good health and CMV-seronegative.

This clone is deemed medium-sized. This CDR3 is CASSESGSGANVLTF. CDR3 DNA: TGTGCCAGCAGTGAGTCGGGCTCTGGGGCCAACGTCCTGACTTTC. The genes are TRBV6-4 and TRBJ2-6; the D is unclear. The CDR3 contains 15 residues. The germline gives CDR1 MRHNA, CDR2 SNTAGT. V lost 3 bases, J lost 0 bases, and 6 bases lay in between.

The V call is TRBV7-3, the J call TRBJ2-7; D might be TRBD2 (5 bases). The CDR3 contains 14 residues. V was trimmed by 5 bases and J by 5 bases, leaving 16 bases between them. The germline V gene encodes CDR1 SGHTA and CDR2 FQGTGA. Here the CDR3 reads CASSPARSAHEQYF. The CDR3 region has the DNA TGTGCCAGCAGCCCCGCCCGTAGCGCCCACGAGCAGTACTTC.

The V gene is TRBV28, the J gene TRBJ2-3, with 8 bases lining up with TRBD2. After removal of 3 bases from V and 4 bases from J, the junction contained 0 bases not matched to a gene. In germline, CDR1 is MDHEN, CDR2 SYDVKM. The CDR3 contains 13 residues. CDR3 nucleotides: TGTGCCAGCAGTTTCGGGGGGGCAGATACGCAGTATTTT. Protein sequence: CASSFGGADTQYF.

This CDR3 is CASSRLTGQGTGNTIYF. CDR3 coding DNA: TGTGCCAGCAGCCGCCTGACGGGACAGGGGACTGGAAACACCATATATTTT. The chain carries TRBV7-9 and TRBJ1-3; 10 bases are a match to TRBD1. This CDR3 spans 17 amino acids. The V and J ends lost 5 bases and 2 bases, in that order; junction bases with no gene match: 9. CDR1 is SEHNR, CDR2 FQNEAQ, per germline (reference sequence).

This clone was observed once. This chain links TRBV11-2 with TRBJ2-7, with no clear D. There are 13 residues in the CDR3. Germline CDR1 is SGHAT and CDR2 is FQNNGV. Deletions cut 3 bases from V and 0 bases from J, with 6 bases between. CDR3 protein: CASSLPSSYEQYF. CDR3 nucleotide sequence: TGTGCCAGCAGCTTGCCTAGCTCCTACGAGCAGTACTTC.

The V and J genes are TRBV11-2 and TRBJ1-3; D gene ambiguous. Germline-derived CDR1 and CDR2 are SGHAT and FQNNGV. The CDR3 totals 13 residues. The ends were cut back, 4 bases at V and 4 bases at J, with 8 bases in the middle. Written as DNA, the CDR3 is TGTGCCAGCAGCTCCGGGTCCGGAAACACCATATATTTT. Amino acids: CASSSGSGNTIYF.

This rearrangement joins TRBV28 to TRBJ1-5, with 8 bases aligning to TRBD1. Trimming took 5 bases from V and 5 from J; bases not matched to a gene: 8. Per germline, CDR1 MDHEN and CDR2 SYDVKM. The CDR3 contains 15 residues. The CDR3 region is CASSLYGQGYQPQHF. As DNA, the CDR3 is TGTGCCAGCAGTCTATATGGACAGGGCTATCAGCCCCAGCATTTT.

The chain uses TRBV6-5 and TRBJ1-6; TRBD1 matches 9 bases. After removal of 4 bases from V and 6 bases from J, the junction contained 4 bases not matched to a gene. Germline values: CDR1 MNHEY, CDR2 SVGAGI. The CDR3 totals 15 residues. CDR3 amino acids: CASSSTGGLNSPLHF. CDR3 nucleotide sequence: TGTGCCAGCAGTTCGACAGGGGGACTTAATTCACCCCTCCACTTT.

The CDR3 is CASSLTGSYEQYF. The CDR3 bases are TGTGCCAGCAGCTTGACAGGTTCCTACGAGCAGTACTTC. This chain joins TRBV5-5 and TRBJ2-7, with D possibly being TRBD1 (5 bases). Germline values: CDR1 SGHKS, CDR2 YYEKEE (reference sequence). This CDR3 is built from 13 residues. V lost 1 base and J lost 1, with 6 bases in between.

The genes are TRBV30 and TRBJ2-7, with 11 bases identical to TRBD2. J lost 3 bases, V lost 7 bases, and 14 bases had no gene match. Germline CDR1 is GTSNPN and CDR2 is SVGIG (reference sequence). This CDR3 spans 16 amino acids. The CDR3 nucleotides are TGTGCCTTACGACCCAGTCCGGGACTAGCGGTCTACGAGCAGTACTTC. Amino acid sequence: CALRPSPGLAVYEQYF.

This clone was found a few times. J is TRBJ2-2 and V is TRBV7-7; D remains unclear. CDR1 and CDR2 (germline): SSHAT, FNYEAQ (reference sequence). The CDR3 runs to 15 residues. Trimming took 0 bases from V and 2 from J, leaving 7 bases between them. As DNA, the CDR3 is TGTGCCAGCAGCTTAGCCTCTAGTAACACCGGGGAGCTGTTTTTT. Translated, it gives CASSLASSNTGELFF.

The chain is built from TRBV5-1 and TRBJ2-3, with 8 bases aligning to TRBD2. The CDR3 is 16 amino acids. The germline V gene encodes CDR1 SGHRS and CDR2 YFSETQ. Trimming took 3 bases from V and 0 from J; bases not matched to a gene: 6. This CDR3 reads CASSSGLVQSTDTQYF. The CDR3 coding sequence is TGCGCCAGCAGCTCGGGACTAGTTCAGAGCACAGATACGCAGTATTTT.

This sequence joins TRBV29-1 and TRBJ1-3; D remains ambiguous. This CDR3 comprises 14 residues. V was shortened by 1 base and J by 4 bases, with 11 bases between the two germline ends. Looked up from germline, CDR1 is SQVTM and CDR2 is ANQGSEA. Here the CDR3 reads CSVEGGASGNTIYF. The CDR3, as DNA: TGCAGCGTTGAAGGGGGAGCCTCAGGAAACACCATATATTTT.

The J gene is TRBJ1-1, the V gene TRBV28; 9 positions match TRBD1. The CDR3 has 15 amino acids. V was clipped by 2 bases and J by 4 bases; unmatched bases: 5. The V gene's germline CDR1 is MDHEN and CDR2 SYDVKM. CDR3 sequence (DNA): TGTGCCAGCAGTTTAGGGGACAGGGCGATCACTGAAGCTTTCTTT. Its protein is CASSLGDRAITEAFF.

The CDR3 bases are TGTGCCTGGAGGGTCTCCGGGGACACTGAAGCTTTCTTT. Translating it yields CAWRVSGDTEAFF. The J gene is TRBJ1-1, the V gene TRBV30; no clear D gene. The germline V and J ends were trimmed by 3 bases and 3 bases, with 11 bases remaining between them. Germline assignment: CDR1 GTSNPN and CDR2 SVGIG (reference sequence). This CDR3 spans 13 amino acids. Together with reference TRBV30 and TRBJ1-1, the CDR3 gives the full variable domain: SQTIHQWPATLVQPVGSPLSLECTVEGTSNPNLYWYRQAAGRGLQLLFYSVGIGQISSEVPQNLSASRPQDRQFILSSKKLLLSDSGFYLCAWRVSGDTEAFFGQGTRLTVV.

This clone showed up just once. The chain has TRBV11-2 and TRBJ2-7, with 11 bases fitting TRBD2. V trimming: 3 bases; J trimming: 2 bases; junction bases outside the gene matches: 3. The CDR3 has 15 residues. Germline CDR1 reads SGHAT; CDR2 reads FQNNGV. The CDR3 loop reads CASSFGTSGTYEQYF. CDR3 DNA: TGTGCCAGCAGCTTTGGGACTAGCGGAACCTACGAGCAGTACTTC.

In DNA form, the CDR3 reads TGTGCCAGCAGCTTGTTCCCGGGGAGCTATGGCTACACCTTC. It translates to CASSLFPGSYGYTF. V usage is TRBV5-4 and J usage is TRBJ1-2; D gene uncertain. V gave up 1 base and J gave up 4 bases, with 11 bases separating them. Germline assignment: CDR1 SGHNT and CDR2 YYREEE (reference sequence). The CDR3 spans 14 residues.

The chain uses TRBV2 and TRBJ2-2; possibly TRBD1 for D (6 bases). V was cut by 6 bases and J by 0 bases, with 23 bases left in between. The CDR3 is 19 amino acids. Germline CDR1 is SNHLY and CDR2 is FYNNEI. The CDR3 protein is CASRVSTGSRTSNTGELFF. As DNA, the CDR3 is TGTGCCAGCAGAGTAAGTACAGGGTCGCGTACCTCGAACACCGGGGAGCTGTTTTTT.

The J gene is TRBJ1-3, the V gene TRBV29-1; 7 bases are shared with TRBD1. Germline values: CDR1 SQVTM, CDR2 ANQGSEA. The V gene end was trimmed by 7 bases and the J gene end by 2 bases; junction bases not matched to a gene: 5. CDR3 length: 13 residues. Here the CDR3 reads CSAQDRAGNTIYF. As DNA, the CDR3 is TGCAGCGCTCAAGACAGGGCTGGAAACACCATATATTTT.

V is TRBV14 and J is TRBJ2-7, with 9 bases matching TRBD1. The CDR3 is 16 amino acids. The V gene's germline CDR1 is SGHDN and CDR2 FVKESK. With V trimmed by 2 bases and J by 0 bases, 5 bases remained unmatched. The CDR3 DNA reads as TGTGCCAGCAGCCAATATGGGACAGGGAGCTCCTACGAGCAGTACTTC. It codes for CASSQYGTGSSYEQYF. Looking up the rest from reference TRBV14 and TRBJ2-7 gives the full variable domain: EAGVTQFPSHSVIEKGQTVTLRCDPISGHDNLYWYRRVMGKEIKFLLHFVKESKQDESGMPNNRFLAERTGGTYSTLKVQPAELEDSGVYFCASSQYGTGSSYEQYFGPGTRLTVT.

The CDR3 nucleotides are TGTGCCAGCAGCGTCGTGGAGGTGAACACTGAAGCTTTCTTT. Amino acids: CASSVVEVNTEAFF. The chain couples TRBV21-1 to TRBJ1-1. TRBV21-1 is flagged as a pseudogene. The CDR3 loop spans 14 amino acids.

The chain uses TRBV19 and TRBJ1-2; a weak D match, TRBD1 (5 bases). V was clipped by 4 bases and J by 0 bases, with 9 bases between them. Germline CDR1 is LNHDA and CDR2 is SQIVND (reference sequence). The CDR3 runs 14 residues. CDR3 nucleotides: TGTGCCAGTAGTACGTCGACAGCTAACTATGGCTACACCTTC. This gives the protein CASSTSTANYGYTF.

The sample holds one count of this clone. This chain links TRBV7-3 with TRBJ1-4; weak D call: TRBD1 (5 bases). Germline V gene data show CDR1 as SGHTA and CDR2 as FQGTGA. The CDR3 has 14 residues. V lost 4 bases and J lost 3, with 9 bases in between. CDR3 nucleotides: TGTGCCAGCAGCTCAGGGCCAGCTAATGAAAAACTGTTTTTT. This gives the protein CASSSGPANEKLFF.